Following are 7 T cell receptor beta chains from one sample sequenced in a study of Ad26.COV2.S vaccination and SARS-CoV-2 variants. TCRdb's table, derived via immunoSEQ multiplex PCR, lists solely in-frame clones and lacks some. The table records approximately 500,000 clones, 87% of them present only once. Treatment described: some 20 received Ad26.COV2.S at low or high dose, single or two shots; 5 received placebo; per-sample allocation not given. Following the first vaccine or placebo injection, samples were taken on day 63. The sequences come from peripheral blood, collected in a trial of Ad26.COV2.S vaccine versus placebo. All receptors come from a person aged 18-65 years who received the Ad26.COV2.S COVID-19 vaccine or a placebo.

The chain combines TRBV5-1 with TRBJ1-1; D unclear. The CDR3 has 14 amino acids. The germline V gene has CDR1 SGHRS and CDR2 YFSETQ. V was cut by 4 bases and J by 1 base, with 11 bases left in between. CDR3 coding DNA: TGCGCCAGCAGCACCAGCTCCCGGAACACTGAAGCTTTCTTT. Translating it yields CASSTSSRNTEAFF.

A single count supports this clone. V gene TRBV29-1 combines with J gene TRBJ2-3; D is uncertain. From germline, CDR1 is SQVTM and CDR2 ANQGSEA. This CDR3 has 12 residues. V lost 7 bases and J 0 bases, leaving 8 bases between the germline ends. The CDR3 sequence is CSAALSTDTQYF. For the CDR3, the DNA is TGCAGCGCCGCCCTTAGCACAGATACGCAGTATTTT.

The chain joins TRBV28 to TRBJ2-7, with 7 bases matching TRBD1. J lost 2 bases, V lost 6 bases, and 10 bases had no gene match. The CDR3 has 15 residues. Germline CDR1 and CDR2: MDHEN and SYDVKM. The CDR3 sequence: CASRSSGQAAYEQYF. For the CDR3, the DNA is TGTGCCAGCAGATCATCCGGACAGGCGGCCTACGAGCAGTACTTC.

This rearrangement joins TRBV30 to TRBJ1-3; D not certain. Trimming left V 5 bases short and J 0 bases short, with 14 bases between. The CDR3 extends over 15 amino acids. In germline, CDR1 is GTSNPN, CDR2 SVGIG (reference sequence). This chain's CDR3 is CAWSPGPVSGNTIYF. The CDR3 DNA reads TGTGCCTGGTCCCCGGGTCCAGTCTCTGGAAACACCATATATTTT.

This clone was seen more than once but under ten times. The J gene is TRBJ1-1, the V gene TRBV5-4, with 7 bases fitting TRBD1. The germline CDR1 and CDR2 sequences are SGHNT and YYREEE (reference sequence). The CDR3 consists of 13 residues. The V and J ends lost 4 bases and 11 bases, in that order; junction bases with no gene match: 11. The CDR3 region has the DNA TGTGCCAGCAGCGATCTTACAGGGGAGAGGGCTTTCTTT. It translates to CASSDLTGERAFF. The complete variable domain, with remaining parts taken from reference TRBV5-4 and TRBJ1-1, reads ETGVTQSPTHLIKTRGQQVTLRCSSQSGHNTVSWYQQALGQGPQFIFQYYREEENGRGNFPPRFSGLQFPNYSSELNVNALELDDSALYLCASSDLTGERAFFGQGTRLTVV.

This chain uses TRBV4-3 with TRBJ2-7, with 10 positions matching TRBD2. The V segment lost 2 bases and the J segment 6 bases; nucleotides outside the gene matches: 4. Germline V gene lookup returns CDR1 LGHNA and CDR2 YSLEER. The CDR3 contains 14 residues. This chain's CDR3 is CASSQLAGVSEQYF. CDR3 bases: TGCGCCAGCAGCCAACTAGCGGGAGTGAGCGAGCAGTACTTC.

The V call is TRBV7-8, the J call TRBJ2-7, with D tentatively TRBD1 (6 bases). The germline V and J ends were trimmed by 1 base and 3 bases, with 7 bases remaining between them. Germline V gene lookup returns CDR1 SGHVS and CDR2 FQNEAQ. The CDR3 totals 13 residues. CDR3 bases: TGTGCCAGCAGCTTAGGACAGGACTACGAGCAGTACTTC. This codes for CASSLGQDYEQYF.